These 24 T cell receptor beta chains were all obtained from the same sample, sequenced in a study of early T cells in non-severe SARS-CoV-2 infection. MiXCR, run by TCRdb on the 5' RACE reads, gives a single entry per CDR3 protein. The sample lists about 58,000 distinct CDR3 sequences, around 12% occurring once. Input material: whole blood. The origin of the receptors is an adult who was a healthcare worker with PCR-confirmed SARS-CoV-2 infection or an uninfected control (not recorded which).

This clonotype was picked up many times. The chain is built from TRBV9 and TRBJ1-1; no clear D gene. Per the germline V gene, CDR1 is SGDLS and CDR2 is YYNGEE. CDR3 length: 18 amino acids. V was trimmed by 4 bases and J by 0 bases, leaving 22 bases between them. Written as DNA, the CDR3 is TGTGCCAGCAGCCCAAGTAGTCGAGGTTGGAGCATGAACACTGAAGCTTTCTTT. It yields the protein CASSPSSRGWSMNTEAFF.

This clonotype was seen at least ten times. CDR3 residues: CASTQHGSSRELFF. In DNA, the CDR3 is TGTGCCAGCACTCAACACGGGAGTAGCAGGGAGCTGTTTTTT. The chain has TRBV6-2 or TRBV6-3 and TRBJ2-2; weak D call: TRBD2 (6 bases). CDR1 and CDR2 from the germline V gene are MNHEY and SVGEGT. V was clipped by 7 bases and J by 9 bases, with 18 bases between them. This CDR3 region has 14 residues.

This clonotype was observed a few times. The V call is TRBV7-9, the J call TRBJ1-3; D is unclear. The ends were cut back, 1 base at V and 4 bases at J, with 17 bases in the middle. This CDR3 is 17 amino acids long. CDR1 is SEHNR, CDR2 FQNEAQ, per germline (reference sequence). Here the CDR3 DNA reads TGTGCCAGCAGCTTAGGCGGAGGCGGGTCCTCAGGAAACACCATATATTTT. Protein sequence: CASSLGGGGSSGNTIYF.

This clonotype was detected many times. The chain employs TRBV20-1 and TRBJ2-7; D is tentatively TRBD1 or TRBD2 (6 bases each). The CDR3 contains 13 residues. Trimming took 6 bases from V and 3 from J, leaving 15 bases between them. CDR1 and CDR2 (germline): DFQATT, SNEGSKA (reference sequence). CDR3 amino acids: CSARHGGGYEQYF. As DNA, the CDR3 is TGCAGTGCCAGGCATGGAGGGGGCTACGAGCAGTACTTC.

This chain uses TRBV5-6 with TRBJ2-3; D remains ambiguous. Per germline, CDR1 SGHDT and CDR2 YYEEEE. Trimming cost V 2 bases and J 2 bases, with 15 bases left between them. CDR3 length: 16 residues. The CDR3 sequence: CASSFVTPFDTDTQYF. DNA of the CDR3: TGTGCCAGCAGCTTTGTAACACCTTTCGACACAGATACGCAGTATTTT.

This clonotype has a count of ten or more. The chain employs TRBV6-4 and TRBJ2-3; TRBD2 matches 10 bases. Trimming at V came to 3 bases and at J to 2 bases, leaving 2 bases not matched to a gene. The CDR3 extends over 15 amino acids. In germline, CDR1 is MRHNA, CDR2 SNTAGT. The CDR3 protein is CASSEGTSDTDTQYF. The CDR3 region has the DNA TGTGCCAGCAGTGAGGGGACTAGCGACACAGATACGCAGTATTTT.

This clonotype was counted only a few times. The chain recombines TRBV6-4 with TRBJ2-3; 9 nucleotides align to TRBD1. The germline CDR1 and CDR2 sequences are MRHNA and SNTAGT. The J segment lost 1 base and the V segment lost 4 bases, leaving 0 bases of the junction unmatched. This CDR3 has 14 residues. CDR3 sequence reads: CASSGTGGTDTQYF. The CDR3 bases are TGTGCCAGCAGTGGGACAGGGGGCACAGATACGCAGTATTTT.

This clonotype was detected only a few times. The CDR3 here is CASSSYTRHVGELFF. CDR3 DNA sequence: TGTGCCAGCAGTTCCTATACTAGGCATGTCGGGGAGCTGTTTTTT. The chain employs TRBV28 and TRBJ2-2; the D gene is possibly TRBD2 (5 bases). This CDR3 contains 15 residues. The germline CDR1 and CDR2 sequences are MDHEN and SYDVKM. The V end was cut by 4 bases, the J end by 7 bases, with 16 bases between. Supplemented by reference TRBV28 and TRBJ2-2, the full variable domain reads DVKVTQSSRYLVKRTGEKVFLECVQDMDHENMFWYRQDPGLGLRLIYFSYDVKMKEKGDIPEGYSVSREKKERFSLILESASTNQTSMYLCASSSYTRHVGELFFGEGSRLTVL.

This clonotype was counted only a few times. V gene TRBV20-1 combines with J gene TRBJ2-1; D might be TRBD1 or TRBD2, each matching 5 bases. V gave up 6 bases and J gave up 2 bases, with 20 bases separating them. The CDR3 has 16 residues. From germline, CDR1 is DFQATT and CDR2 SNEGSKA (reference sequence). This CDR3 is CSAPSPSGHTYNEQFF. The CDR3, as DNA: TGCAGTGCGCCCTCTCCTTCGGGGCACACCTACAATGAGCAGTTCTTC.

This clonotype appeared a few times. The CDR3 DNA is TGTGCCAGCAGCTTAGGACTCTTCAGCAATGAGCAGTTCTTC. It is translated as CASSLGLFSNEQFF. The chain couples TRBV7-9 to TRBJ2-1; D is unresolved. Trimming took 1 base from V and 6 from J, leaving 10 bases between them. The CDR3 runs to 14 residues. Germline CDR1 reads SEHNR; CDR2 reads FQNEAQ (reference sequence).

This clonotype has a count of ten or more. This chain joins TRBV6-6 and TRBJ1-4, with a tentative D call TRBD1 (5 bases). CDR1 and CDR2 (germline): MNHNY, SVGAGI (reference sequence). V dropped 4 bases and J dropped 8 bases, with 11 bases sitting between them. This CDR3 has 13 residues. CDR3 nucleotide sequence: TGTGCCAGCAGTTCCACAACAGGAGAAAAACTGTTTTTT. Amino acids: CASSSTTGEKLFF.

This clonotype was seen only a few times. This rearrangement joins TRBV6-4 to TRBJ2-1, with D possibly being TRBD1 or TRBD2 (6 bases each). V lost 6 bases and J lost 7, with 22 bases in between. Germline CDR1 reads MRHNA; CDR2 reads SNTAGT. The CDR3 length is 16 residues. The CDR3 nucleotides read TGTGCCAGCAGCCCCATCGGGGGCCCCGTAGAAAATGAGCAGTTCTTC. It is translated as CASSPIGGPVENEQFF.

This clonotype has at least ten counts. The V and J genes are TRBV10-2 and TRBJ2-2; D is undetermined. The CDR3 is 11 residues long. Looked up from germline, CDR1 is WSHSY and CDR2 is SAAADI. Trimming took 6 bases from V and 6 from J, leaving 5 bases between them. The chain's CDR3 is CASRGPGELFF. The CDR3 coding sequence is TGCGCCAGCAGAGGACCCGGGGAGCTGTTTTTT.

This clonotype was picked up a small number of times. CDR3 protein: CASSLRGGPYNEQFF. CDR3 bases: TGTGCCAGCAGCTTACGGGGAGGTCCCTACAATGAGCAGTTCTTC. V and J are TRBV11-3 and TRBJ2-1; TRBD2 is a possible D gene (6 bases). Germline-derived CDR1 and CDR2 are SGHNT and YENEEA. CDR3 size: 15 residues. Trimming stripped 2 bases from V and 2 bases from J, with 10 bases between.

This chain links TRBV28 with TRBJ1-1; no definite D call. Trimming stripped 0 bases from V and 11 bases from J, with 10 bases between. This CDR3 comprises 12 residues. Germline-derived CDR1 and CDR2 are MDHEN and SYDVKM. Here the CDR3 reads CASSLWADRAFF. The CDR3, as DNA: TGTGCCAGCAGTTTATGGGCCGATCGGGCTTTCTTT.

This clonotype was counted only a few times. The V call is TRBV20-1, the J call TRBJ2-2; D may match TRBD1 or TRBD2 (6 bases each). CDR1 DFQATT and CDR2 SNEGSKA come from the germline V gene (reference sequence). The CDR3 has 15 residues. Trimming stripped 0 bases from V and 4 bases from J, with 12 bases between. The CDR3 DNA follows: TGCAGTGCTAGAGATTGGGGGGCCGCCACCGGGGAGCTGTTTTTT. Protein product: CSARDWGAATGELFF.

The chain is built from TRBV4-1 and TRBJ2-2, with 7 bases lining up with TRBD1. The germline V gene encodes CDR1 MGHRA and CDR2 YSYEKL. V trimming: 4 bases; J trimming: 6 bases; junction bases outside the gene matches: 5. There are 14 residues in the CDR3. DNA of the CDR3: TGCGCCAGCAGCCTACAGGGGCAGGCCGGGGAGCTGTTTTTT. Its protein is CASSLQGQAGELFF.

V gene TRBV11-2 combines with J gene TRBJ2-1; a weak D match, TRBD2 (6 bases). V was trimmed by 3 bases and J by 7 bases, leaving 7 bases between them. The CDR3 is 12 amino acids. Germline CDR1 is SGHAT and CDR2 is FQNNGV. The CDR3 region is CASSLEGNEQFF. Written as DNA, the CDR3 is TGTGCCAGCAGCTTGGAGGGGAATGAGCAGTTCTTC. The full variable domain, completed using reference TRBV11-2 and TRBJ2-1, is EAGVAQSPRYKIIEKRQSVAFWCNPISGHATLYWYQQILGQGPKLLIQFQNNGVVDDSQLPKDRFSAERLKGVDSTLKIQPAKLEDSAVYLCASSLEGNEQFFGPGTRLTVL.

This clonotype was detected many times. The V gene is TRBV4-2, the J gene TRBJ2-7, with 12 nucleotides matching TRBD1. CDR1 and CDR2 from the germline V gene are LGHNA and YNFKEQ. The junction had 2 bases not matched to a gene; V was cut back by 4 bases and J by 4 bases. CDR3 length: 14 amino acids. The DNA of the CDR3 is TGTGCCAGCAGCCCGGGACAGGGGGCATACGAGCAGTACTTC. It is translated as CASSPGQGAYEQYF.

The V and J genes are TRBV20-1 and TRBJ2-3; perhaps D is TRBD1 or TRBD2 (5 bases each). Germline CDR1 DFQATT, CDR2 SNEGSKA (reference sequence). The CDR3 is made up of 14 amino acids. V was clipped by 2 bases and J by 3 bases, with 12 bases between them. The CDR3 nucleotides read TGCAGTGCTAGACCGGGGACCGGGACAGATACGCAGTATTTT. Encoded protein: CSARPGTGTDTQYF.

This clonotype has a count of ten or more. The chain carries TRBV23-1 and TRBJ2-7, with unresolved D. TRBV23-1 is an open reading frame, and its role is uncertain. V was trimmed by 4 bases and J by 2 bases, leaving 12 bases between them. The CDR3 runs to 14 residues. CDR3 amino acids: CASSPKYGTYEQYF. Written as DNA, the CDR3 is TGCGCCAGCAGTCCGAAATATGGCACCTACGAGCAGTACTTC.

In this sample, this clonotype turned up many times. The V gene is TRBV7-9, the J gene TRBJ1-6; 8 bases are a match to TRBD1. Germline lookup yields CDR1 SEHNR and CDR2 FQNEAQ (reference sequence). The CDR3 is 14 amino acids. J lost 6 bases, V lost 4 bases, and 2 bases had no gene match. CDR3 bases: TGTGCCAGCAGCTCGACAGGGGCTAATTCACCCCTCCACTTT. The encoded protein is CASSSTGANSPLHF.

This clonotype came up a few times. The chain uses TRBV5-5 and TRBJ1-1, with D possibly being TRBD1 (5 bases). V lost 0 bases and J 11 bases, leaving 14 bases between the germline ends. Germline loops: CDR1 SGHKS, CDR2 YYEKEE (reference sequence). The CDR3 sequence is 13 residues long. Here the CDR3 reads CASSLGTGGNAFF. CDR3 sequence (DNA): TGTGCCAGCAGCTTGGGTACAGGAGGTAATGCTTTCTTT.

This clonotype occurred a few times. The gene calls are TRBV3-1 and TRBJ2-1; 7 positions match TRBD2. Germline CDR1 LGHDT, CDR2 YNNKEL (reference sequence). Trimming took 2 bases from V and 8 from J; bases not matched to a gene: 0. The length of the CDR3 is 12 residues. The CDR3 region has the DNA TGTGCCAGCAGCCAACTAGCGGATGAGCAGTTCTTC. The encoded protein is CASSQLADEQFF.